This TCR beta chain was retrieved from a study of shared clonotypes between healthy human individuals. General observations from the study: Sharing across four donors was seen in 4% to 6.5% of naive CD4 clonotypes. Clonotypes shared by all four donors outscored non-shared clonotypes in generation probability.

A remark on this clone: Its antigen is as yet unknown.

The CDR3 extends over 14 amino acids. The V end lost 2 bases, the J end lost 2 bases, and 10 bases lay between the germline ends. CDR1 and CDR2 (germline): SGHVS, FQNEAQ. CD45RO negativity and positive selection for CCR7 defined naive CD8 cells, a population that excluded terminally differentiated effector memory CD45RA+ cells. Method: immunoSEQ multiplex PCR; TCRdb's copy keeps in-frame clones and lacks some. The sample lists 550,000 to 750,000 clones; around 95% were seen once. Material: naive CD8+ T cells sorted from blood. The rearrangement links TRBV7-8 to TRBJ2-7; D remains ambiguous. The sequence was collected from a woman aged 25 to 39 in good health. The CDR3 DNA follows: TGTGCCAGCAGCTTATCTGGCCCAACCTACGAGCAGTACTTC. Translating it yields CASSLSGPTYEQYF. Using reference TRBV7-8 and TRBJ2-7 for the parts outside the CDR3, the full variable domain is GAGVSQSPRYKVAKRGQDVALRCDPISGHVSLFWYQQALGQGPEFLTYFQNEAQLDKSGLPSDRFFAERPEGSVSTLKIQRTQQEDSAVYLCASSLSGPTYEQYFGPGTRLTVT.